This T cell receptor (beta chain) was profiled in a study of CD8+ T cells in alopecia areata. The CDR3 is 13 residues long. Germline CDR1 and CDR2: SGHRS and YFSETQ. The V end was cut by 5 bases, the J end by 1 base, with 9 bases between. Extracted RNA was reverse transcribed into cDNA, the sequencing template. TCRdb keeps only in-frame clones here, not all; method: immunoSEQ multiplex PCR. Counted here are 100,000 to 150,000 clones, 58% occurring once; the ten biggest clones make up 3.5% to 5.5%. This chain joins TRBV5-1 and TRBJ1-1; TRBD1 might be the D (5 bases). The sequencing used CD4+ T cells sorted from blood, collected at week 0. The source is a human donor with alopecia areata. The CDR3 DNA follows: TGCGCCAGCAGGACCGGACAGAACACTGAAGCTTTCTTT. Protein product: CASRTGQNTEAFF.